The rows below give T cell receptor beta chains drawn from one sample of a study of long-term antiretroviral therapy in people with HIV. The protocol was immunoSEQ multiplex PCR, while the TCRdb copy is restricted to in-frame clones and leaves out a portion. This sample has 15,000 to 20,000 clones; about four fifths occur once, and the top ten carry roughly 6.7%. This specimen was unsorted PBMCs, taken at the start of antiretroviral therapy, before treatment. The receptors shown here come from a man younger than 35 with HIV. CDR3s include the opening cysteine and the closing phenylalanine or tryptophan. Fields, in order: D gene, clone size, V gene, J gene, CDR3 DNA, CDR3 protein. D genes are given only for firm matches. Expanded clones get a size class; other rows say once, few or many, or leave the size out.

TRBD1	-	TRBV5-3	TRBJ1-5	TGTGCCAGCAGCTCGAGGGGGCAAAGCAATCAGCCCCAGCATTTT	CASSSRGQSNQPQHF
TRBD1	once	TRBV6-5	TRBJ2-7	TGTGCCAGCAGACACGACAGGGGAGCAACCTACGAGCAGTACTTC	CASRHDRGATYEQYF
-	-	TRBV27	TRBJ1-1	TGTGCCAGCAGTCTCAGTCCTAACACTGAAGCTTTCTTT	CASSLSPNTEAFF
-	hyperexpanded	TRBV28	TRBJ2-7	TGTGCCAGCAGTTTAGCCTCCCTCGGGGTCGGGCAGTACTTC	CASSLASLGVGQYF
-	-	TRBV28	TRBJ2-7	TGTGCCAGCAGTACGGGGGTCTACGAGCAGTACTTC	CASSTGVYEQYF
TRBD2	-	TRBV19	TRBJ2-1	TGTGCCAGTAGTATAAGGGTGGGAGCGGGAGGGCGTGAGCAGTTCTTC	CASSIRVGAGGREQFF
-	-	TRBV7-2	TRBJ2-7	TGTGCCAGCAGCTTATTCGGGACTCCCTACGAGCAGTACTTC	CASSLFGTPYEQYF
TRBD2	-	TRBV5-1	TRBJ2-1	TGCGCCAGCAATAGAGGCGGGAGATTATCCTACAATGAGCAGTTCTTC	CASNRGGRLSYNEQFF
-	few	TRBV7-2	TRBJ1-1	TGTGCCAGCAGCTCAAGACAGTCCTCGAACACTGAAGCTTTCTTT	CASSSRQSSNTEAFF
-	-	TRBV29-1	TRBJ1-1	TGCAGCGGGACAACGAACACTGAAGCTTTCTTT	CSGTTNTEAFF
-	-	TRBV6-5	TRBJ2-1	TGTGCCAGCCTCGGATCGAACAATGAGCAGTTCTTC	CASLGSNNEQFF
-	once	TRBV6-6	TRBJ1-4	TGTGCCAGCAGTTACTCAGGGGTTGGGGAAAAACTGTTTTTT	CASSYSGVGEKLFF
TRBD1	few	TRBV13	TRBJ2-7	TGTGCCAGCAGCTCACGCGGACAGGGACGGATAGAGCAGTACTTC	CASSSRGQGRIEQYF
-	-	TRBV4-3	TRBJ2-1	TGCGCCAGCATGAGACAGTTGAATGATTACAATGAGCAGTTCTTC	CASMRQLNDYNEQFF
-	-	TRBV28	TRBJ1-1	TGTGCCAGCAGCCAACCCAGGGGTATAGTGAACACTGAAGCTTTCTTT	CASSQPRGIVNTEAFF
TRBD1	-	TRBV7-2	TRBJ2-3	TGTGCCAGCAGCTTAGGCACAGGGGGAGATACGCAGTATTTT	CASSLGTGGDTQYF
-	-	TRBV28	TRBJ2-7	TGTGCCAGCAAACTCCAGGGTGGGTCCGAGCAGTACTTC	CASKLQGGSEQYF
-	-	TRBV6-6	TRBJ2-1	TGTGCCAGCAATGGTCGCAATGAGCAGTTCTTC	CASNGRNEQFF
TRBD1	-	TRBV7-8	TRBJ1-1	TGTGCCAGCAGCTTAAGTTCAGGGGGCACTGAAGCTTTCTTT	CASSLSSGGTEAFF
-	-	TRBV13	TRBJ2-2	TGTGCCAGCAGCCCCCGCTTAGCCGGGGAGCTGTTTTTT	CASSPRLAGELFF
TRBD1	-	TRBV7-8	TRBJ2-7	TGTGCCAGCACTTCGTGGTTGGGACAGGCCTCCTACGAGCAGTACTTC	CASTSWLGQASYEQYF
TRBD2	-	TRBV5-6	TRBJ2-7	TGTGCCAGCAGCCCCCTGGGGGGGACTAGCGGGAGCTACTACGAGCAGTACTTC	CASSPLGGTSGSYYEQYF
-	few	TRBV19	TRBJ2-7	TGTGCCAGTAGTATCGGGGCAGGCTCCTACGAGCAGTACTTC	CASSIGAGSYEQYF
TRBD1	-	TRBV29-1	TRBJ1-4	TGCAGCGTTAACAGGGGGGACGGTGAAAAACTGTTTTTT	CSVNRGDGEKLFF
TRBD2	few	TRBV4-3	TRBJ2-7	TGCGCCAGCAGCCAAGAGGGACTAGCGGGATCCGAGCAGTACTTC	CASSQEGLAGSEQYF
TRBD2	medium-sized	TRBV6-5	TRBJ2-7	TGTGCCAGCAGTTACGGGAGCGGGAGTAAATACGAGCAGTACTTC	CASSYGSGSKYEQYF
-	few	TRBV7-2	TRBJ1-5	TGTGCCAGCAGCTCTTCAGGGATTCAGCCCCAGCATTTT	CASSSSGIQPQHF
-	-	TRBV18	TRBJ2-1	TGTGCCAGCCGGATGGAAAGCTCCTACAATGAGCAGTTCTTC	CASRMESSYNEQFF
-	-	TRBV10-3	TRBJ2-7	TGTGCCATCAGTGAGTCTACAGGGATTTGGTACGAGCAGTACTTC	CAISESTGIWYEQYF
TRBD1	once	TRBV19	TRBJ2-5	TGTGCCAGTAGCACCGGGACAGGGAGGTATTTCTTGGAGACCCAGTACTTC	CASSTGTGRYFLETQYF
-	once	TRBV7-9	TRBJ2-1	TGTGCCAGCAGCCAGGGACGAGGGAACGATGAGCAGTTCTTC	CASSQGRGNDEQFF
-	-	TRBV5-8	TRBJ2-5	TGTGCCAGCAGCCCTTGGGTAGCGCCTCAAGAGACCCAGTACTTC	CASSPWVAPQETQYF
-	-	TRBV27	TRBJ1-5	TGTGCCAGCAGTTTAGGACGACTTAGCAATCAGCCCCAGCATTTT	CASSLGRLSNQPQHF
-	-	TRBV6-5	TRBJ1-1	TGTGCCAGCAGTTACGCTCGATACACTGAAGCTTTCTTT	CASSYARYTEAFF
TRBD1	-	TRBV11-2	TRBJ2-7	TGTGCCAGCAGTCATACAGGGGATTTTTACGAGCAGTACTTC	CASSHTGDFYEQYF
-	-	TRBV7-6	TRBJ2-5	TGTGCCAGCAGCTCCCAGAGGTTTCAAGAGACCCAGTACTTC	CASSSQRFQETQYF
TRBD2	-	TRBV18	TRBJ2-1	TGTGCCAGCTCACCCCGGAGTAGCGGGGTTAACAATGAGCAGTTCTTC	CASSPRSSGVNNEQFF
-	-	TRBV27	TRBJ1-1	TGTGCCAGCAGCTACTACGAGGGGTTAGAAGCTTTCTTT	CASSYYEGLEAFF
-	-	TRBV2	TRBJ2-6	TGTGCCAGTTCCAGGGGTCCTACAAGCTCTGGGGCCAACGTCCTGACTTTC	CASSRGPTSSGANVLTF
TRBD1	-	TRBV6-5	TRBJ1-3	TGTGCCAGTCAGCTGACAGGGGGCATTGGAAACACCATATATTTT	CASQLTGGIGNTIYF
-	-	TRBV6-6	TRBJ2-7	TGTGCCAGCGGCCAAGGGACTCCCTACGAGCAGTACTTC	CASGQGTPYEQYF
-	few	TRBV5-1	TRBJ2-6	TGCGCCAGCAGCTTGGCCTGGGGGCCTGGGGCCAACGTCCTGACTTTC	CASSLAWGPGANVLTF
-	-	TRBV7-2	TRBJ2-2	TGTGCCAGCAGCCTGACGGCTGGGCTAGCCTCTCTCACCGGGGAGCTGTTTTTT	CASSLTAGLASLTGELFF
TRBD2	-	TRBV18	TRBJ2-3	TGTGCCAGCTCTCCCCCCGGACTAGCGGGAGGGCCAGATACGCAGTATTTT	CASSPPGLAGGPDTQYF
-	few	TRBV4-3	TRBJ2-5	TGCGCCAGCAGCCAAGGTTGGGACTCACAAGAGACCCAGTACTTC	CASSQGWDSQETQYF
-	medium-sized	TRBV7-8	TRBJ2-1	TGTGCCAGCAGCTTAGCGATGAACAATGAGCAGTTCTTC	CASSLAMNNEQFF
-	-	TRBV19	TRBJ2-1	TGTGCCAGTAAGCCGACTAGAGAAAATGAGCAGTTCTTC	CASKPTRENEQFF
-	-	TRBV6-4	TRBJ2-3	TGTGCCAGCAGTGACAATAGCGGCACAGATACGCAGTATTTT	CASSDNSGTDTQYF
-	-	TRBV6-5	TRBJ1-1	TGTGCCAGCAGCATCGGAGGGGGAGGGATCTTTGAAGCTTTCTTT	CASSIGGGGIFEAFF
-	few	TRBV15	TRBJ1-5	TGTGCCACCAGCAGAGAGGGCAGGGTTTGGCAGCCCCAGCATTTT	CATSREGRVWQPQHF
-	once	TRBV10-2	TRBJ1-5	TGCGCCAGCAGTTATAGCAATCAGCCCCAGCATTTT	CASSYSNQPQHF
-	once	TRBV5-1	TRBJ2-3	TGCGCCAGCAGCCCACGGGGAGGGGGGTCAGATACGCAGTATTTT	CASSPRGGGSDTQYF
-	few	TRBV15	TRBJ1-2	TGTGCCACCAGCGGACCGGACCCAGGGTATGGCTACACCTTC	CATSGPDPGYGYTF
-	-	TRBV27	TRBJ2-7	TGTGCCAGCAGTTCGAGTATTGGGCCCTACGAGCAGTACTTC	CASSSSIGPYEQYF
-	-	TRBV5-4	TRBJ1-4	TGTGCCAGCAGCTTGAGTTCGTCGGCAGGAAGGGAAAAACTGTTTTTT	CASSLSSSAGREKLFF